This TCR beta chain came from a study of post-analysis software for immune sequencing data. Study-level background: Relapsing-remitting, secondary progressive and progressive-relapsing multiple sclerosis courses were included.

Unique molecular identifiers were carried by the TCR beta cDNA libraries. The source material, 1 to 10 million T cells, gave rise to 450,000 to 550,000 cDNA molecules. TCRdb used MiXCR to reprocess the PCR reads, holding one entry per CDR3 protein. The sample contains roughly 870,000 distinct CDR3 sequences, roughly 50% of which appear only once. Study results and caveats: About five TRBV segments occurring more often in patients than controls included TRBV5-6, TRBV5-1 and TRBV20-1. Samples from one preparation batch, clustered by F measure, grouped strongly together. Relative to controls, patients with multiple sclerosis showed significantly lower normalized Chao1 diversity.

On this clonotype itself: Its specificity is not known.

In germline, CDR1 is MNHEY, CDR2 SMNVEV (reference sequence). Unmatched junction bases numbered 5, after V lost 10 bases and J lost 5 bases. The CDR3 has 13 amino acids. This TCR was sampled from a girl aged 10-17 years with multiple sclerosis. The sequencing sample was made of blood. The gene calls are TRBV27 and TRBJ2-1; TRBD1 matches at 10 bases. DNA for the CDR3: TGTGCCAAGGGGACAGGGGACAACAATGAGCAGTTCTTC. Encoded protein: CAKGTGDNNEQFF.